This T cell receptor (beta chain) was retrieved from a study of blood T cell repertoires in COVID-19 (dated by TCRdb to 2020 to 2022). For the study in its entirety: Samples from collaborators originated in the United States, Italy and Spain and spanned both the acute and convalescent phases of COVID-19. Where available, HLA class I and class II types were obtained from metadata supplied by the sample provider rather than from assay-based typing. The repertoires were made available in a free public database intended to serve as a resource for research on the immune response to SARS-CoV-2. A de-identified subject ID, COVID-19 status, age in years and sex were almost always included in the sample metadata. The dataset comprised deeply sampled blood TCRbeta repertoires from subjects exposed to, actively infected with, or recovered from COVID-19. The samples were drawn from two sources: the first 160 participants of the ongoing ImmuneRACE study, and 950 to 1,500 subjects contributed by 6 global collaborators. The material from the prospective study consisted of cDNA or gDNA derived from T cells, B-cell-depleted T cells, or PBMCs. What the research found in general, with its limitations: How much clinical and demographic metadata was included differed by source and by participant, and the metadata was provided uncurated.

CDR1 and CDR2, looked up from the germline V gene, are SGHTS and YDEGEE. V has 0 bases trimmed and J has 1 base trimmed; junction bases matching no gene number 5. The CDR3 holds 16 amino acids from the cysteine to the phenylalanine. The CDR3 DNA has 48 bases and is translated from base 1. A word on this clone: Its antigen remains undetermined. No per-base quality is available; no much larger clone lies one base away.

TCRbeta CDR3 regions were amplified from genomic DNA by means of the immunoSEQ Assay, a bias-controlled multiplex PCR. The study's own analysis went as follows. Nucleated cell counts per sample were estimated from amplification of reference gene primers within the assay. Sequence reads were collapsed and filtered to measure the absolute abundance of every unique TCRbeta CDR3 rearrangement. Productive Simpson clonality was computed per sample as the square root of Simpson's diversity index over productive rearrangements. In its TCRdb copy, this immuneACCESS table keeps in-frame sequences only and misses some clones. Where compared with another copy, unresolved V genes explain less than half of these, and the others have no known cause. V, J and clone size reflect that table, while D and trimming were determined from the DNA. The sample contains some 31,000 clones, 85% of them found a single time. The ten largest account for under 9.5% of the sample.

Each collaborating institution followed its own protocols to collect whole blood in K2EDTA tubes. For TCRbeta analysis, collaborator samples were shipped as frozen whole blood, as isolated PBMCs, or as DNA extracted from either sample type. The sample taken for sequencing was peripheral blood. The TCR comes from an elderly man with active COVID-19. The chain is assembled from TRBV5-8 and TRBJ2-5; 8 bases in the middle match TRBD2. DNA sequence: TGTGCCAGCAGCTTGGAACGCGGGGGGCTCCAAGAGACCCAGTACTTC. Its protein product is CASSLERGGLQETQYF.